Reported below is one TCR beta chain. Its antigen is unidentified. Additional DNA sequences in this sample encode the identical CDR3. The entry originates in a study of T cell responses to AZD1222 COVID-19 vaccine. The germline CDR1 and CDR2 sequences are SGHRS and YFSETQ. V lost 0 bases and J 8 bases, leaving 8 bases between the germline ends. The CDR3 covers 12 residues. Some clones are missing from TCRdb's copy, which holds only in-frame ones; the method was immunoSEQ multiplex PCR. The sample lists roughly 120,000 clones; approximately 85% were seen once. The study's findings and limits: Just six people given AZD1222 tested seropositive at baseline.

The chain employs TRBV5-1 and TRBJ1-1; D remains unclear. This TCR came from an adult in good health. The specimen comprised peripheral blood, sampled on day 0 of AZD1222 vaccination. CDR3 nucleotide sequence: TGCGCCAGCAGCTTGGGAGGACCCGAAGCTTTCTTT. Translation: CASSLGGPEAFF.